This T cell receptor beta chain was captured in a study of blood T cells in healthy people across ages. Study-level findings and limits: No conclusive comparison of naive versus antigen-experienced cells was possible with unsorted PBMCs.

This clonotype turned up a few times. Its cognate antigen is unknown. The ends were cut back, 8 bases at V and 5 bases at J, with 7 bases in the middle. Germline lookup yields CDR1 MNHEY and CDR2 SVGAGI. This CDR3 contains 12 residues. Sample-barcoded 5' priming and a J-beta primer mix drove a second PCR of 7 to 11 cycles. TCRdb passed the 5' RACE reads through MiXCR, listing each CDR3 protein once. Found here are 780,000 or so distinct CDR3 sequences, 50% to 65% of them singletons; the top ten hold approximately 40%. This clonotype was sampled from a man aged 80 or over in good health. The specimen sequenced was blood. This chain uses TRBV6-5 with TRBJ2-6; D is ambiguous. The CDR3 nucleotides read TGTGCCAGCGGGTCTAGGGCCAACGTCCTGACTTTC. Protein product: CASGSRANVLTF.